This T cell receptor (beta chain) was captured in a study of a mutant IDH1 vaccine in newly diagnosed glioma. The wider study: Onset of vaccination occurred 4-6 weeks following radiotherapy alone, or with temozolomide cycles.

Libraries were prepared by immunoSEQ multiplex PCR; TCRdb keeps only in-frame clonotypes and omits some of them. The sample consists of approximately 50,000 clones, 76% of them appearing once. The sample's time point: week 35, safety follow-up. Mutant IDH1 20-mer peptide, at 300 ug, made up each vaccine dose, with topical imiquimod. There are many counts of this clone. Its antigen is currently unknown. Other DNA sequences from this sample encode an identical CDR3 as well. CDR3 length equals 12 residues. CDR1 is MNHEY and CDR2 is SVGAGI in the germline V gene. Trimming cost V 4 bases and J 0 bases, with 3 bases left between them.

This receptor was identified in a man aged 40-49 years with glioma. The chain links TRBV6-5 to TRBJ1-2; D gene ambiguous. The source material was PBMCs, sampled from a glioma patient whose treatment included an IDH1 peptide vaccine. The CDR3 nucleotides are TGTGCCAGCAGTTCACCTAACTATGGCTACACCTTC. Its protein is CASSSPNYGYTF.